This TCR beta chain is from a study of PD-1 blockade in classical Hodgkin lymphoma. Study-level results: A reduction in baseline TCR diversity was reportedly seen in newly diagnosed patients relative to healthy donors. Repertoire differences lack defined causes, possibly disease activity or prior therapy.

The time point denotes: newly diagnosed, previously untreated cHL patient sample. The comparison group had newly diagnosed, previously untreated classical Hodgkin lymphoma. Worth noting for this clone: The antigen remains unidentified.

Trimming cost V 5 bases and J 4 bases; bases outside gene matches: 10. This CDR3 has 15 residues. Germline V CDR1 and CDR2: SGHVS, FNYEAQ. Using immunoSEQ multiplex PCR, the repertoire was profiled, and TCRdb retains in-frame clones only, with some absent. The sample carries some 26,000 clones, 94% recorded once. This chain uses TRBV7-6 with TRBJ2-7, with 8 bases aligning to TRBD1. This clonotype was sampled from a human donor with classical Hodgkin lymphoma. Sequenced sample: peripheral blood mononuclear cells (PBMCs). The CDR3 spells CASSLTDRGIYEQYF. CDR3 nucleotide sequence: TGTGCCAGCAGCCTAACCGACAGGGGAATTTACGAGCAGTACTTC.